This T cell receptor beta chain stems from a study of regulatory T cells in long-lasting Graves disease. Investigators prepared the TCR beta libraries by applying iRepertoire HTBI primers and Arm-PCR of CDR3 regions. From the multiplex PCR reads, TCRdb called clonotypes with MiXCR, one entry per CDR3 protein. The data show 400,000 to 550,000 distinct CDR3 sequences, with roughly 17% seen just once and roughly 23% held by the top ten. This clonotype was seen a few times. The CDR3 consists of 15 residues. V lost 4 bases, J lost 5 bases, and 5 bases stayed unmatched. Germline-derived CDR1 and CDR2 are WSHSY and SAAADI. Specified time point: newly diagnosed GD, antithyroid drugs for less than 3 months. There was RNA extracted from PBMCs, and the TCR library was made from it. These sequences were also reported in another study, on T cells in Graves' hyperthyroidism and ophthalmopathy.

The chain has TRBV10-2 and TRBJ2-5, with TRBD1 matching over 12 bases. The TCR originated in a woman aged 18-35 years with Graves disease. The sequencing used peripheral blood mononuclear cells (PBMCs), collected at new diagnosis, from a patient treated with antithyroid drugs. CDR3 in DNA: TGCGCCAGCAGTGTGGGACAGGGGGCCGGGGAGACCCAGTACTTC. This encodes CASSVGQGAGETQYF.